The 27 T cell receptor beta chains in this list originate from one sample, sequenced in a study of spatial heterogeneity in lung cancer. Documented time point: sample taken at primary tumor resection. TCRdb re-derived calls from the 5' RACE reads in MiXCR, one entry per CDR3 protein. The table records 20,000 to 25,000 distinct CDR3 sequences, about 5.8% of them present only once. This material consisted of PBMCs, taken at surgery. The receptors were sampled from a male donor with early-stage non-small cell lung cancer.

The sample holds many counts of this clonotype. The chain is built from TRBV18 and TRBJ2-2, with a possible D match to TRBD1 (6 bases). This CDR3 has 15 amino acids. The V end lost 5 bases, the J end lost 1 base, and 11 bases lay between the germline ends. The germline V gene encodes CDR1 KGHSH and CDR2 LQKENI. DNA of the CDR3: TGTGCCAGCTCAGCCCCGGGACAGAACACCGGGGAGCTGTTTTTT. It codes for CASSAPGQNTGELFF.

This clonotype came up many times. The chain's CDR3 is CATSRDGQGAPGYTF. The CDR3 DNA is TGTGCCACCAGCAGAGATGGACAGGGGGCACCTGGCTACACCTTC. The chain couples TRBV15 to TRBJ1-2; 11 bases are a match to TRBD1. The J segment lost 7 bases and the V segment lost 0 bases, leaving 4 bases of the junction unmatched. CDR3 length: 15 amino acids. Germline loops: CDR1 LNHNV, CDR2 YYDKDF (reference sequence).

This clonotype occurred many times. The chain carries TRBV3-1 and TRBJ1-6, with unresolved D. The CDR3 sequence is 14 residues long. Germline CDR1 reads LGHDT; CDR2 reads YNNKEL (reference sequence). The ends were cut back, 3 bases at V and 10 bases at J, with 13 bases in the middle. The CDR3 reads CASSHAGSGSPLHF. In DNA, the CDR3 is TGTGCCAGCAGCCACGCCGGTTCAGGATCACCCCTCCACTTT.

This clonotype was detected many times. This rearrangement joins TRBV7-9 to TRBJ2-3, with no clear D. Between the trimmed V and J ends, which lost 5 bases and 2 bases, there was a span of 8 bases. The CDR3 runs to 13 residues. Germline V CDR1 and CDR2: SEHNR, FQNEAQ (reference sequence). This chain's CDR3 is CASSHTVTDTQYF. CDR3 bases: TGTGCCAGCAGCCATACAGTCACAGATACGCAGTATTTT.

In this sample, this clonotype turned up many times. The chain is built from TRBV7-6 and TRBJ2-3, with TRBD1 matching over 8 bases. Germline V lookup: CDR1 SGHVS, CDR2 FNYEAQ. V was pared by 5 bases and J by 4 bases, with 5 bases of the junction left unmatched. This CDR3 has 14 amino acids. CDR3 DNA: TGTGCCAGCAGCCTGGACAGGGCCTCAGATACGCAGTATTTT. Translation: CASSLDRASDTQYF.

This clonotype has more than one count but fewer than ten. The chain employs TRBV18 and TRBJ2-5; 8 bases are a match to TRBD1. This CDR3 is 15 amino acids long. The V segment lost 6 bases and the J segment 5 bases; nucleotides outside the gene matches: 11. Germline V gene sequence: CDR1 KGHSH, CDR2 LQKENI. The CDR3 DNA sequence: TGTGCCAGCTCCCTCGGACAGGGATCGGAGGAGACCCAGTACTTC. Translating gives CASSLGQGSEETQYF.

The chain joins TRBV7-9 to TRBJ2-1, with D possibly TRBD1 on 6 matching bases. The CDR3 totals 13 residues. Germline-derived CDR1 and CDR2 are SEHNR and FQNEAQ (reference sequence). The germline V and J ends were trimmed by 6 bases and 7 bases, with 13 bases remaining between them. The CDR3 region has the DNA TGTGCCAGCAGAATCACAGGGTGGAATGAGCAGTTCTTC. It specifies CASRITGWNEQFF.

V and J are TRBV6-6 and TRBJ1-5; TRBD1 matches at 7 bases. The V and J ends lost 6 bases and 0 bases, in that order; junction bases with no gene match: 5. Germline V gene data show CDR1 as MNHNY and CDR2 as SVGAGI (reference sequence). The CDR3 is 15 amino acids. The CDR3, as DNA: TGTGCCAGCAGCCTAAGACAGGGTAGCAATCAGCCCCAGCATTTT. It yields the protein CASSLRQGSNQPQHF.

This clonotype showed up many times. V usage is TRBV27 and J usage is TRBJ2-7, with 9 bases identical to TRBD1. Germline CDR1 and CDR2: MNHEY and SMNVEV (reference sequence). The CDR3 has 14 amino acids. J gave up 3 bases and V 4 bases, and 4 bases lay outside the gene matches. CDR3 DNA: TGTGCCAGCAGTTCCCGGACAGGGGTCTACGAGCAGTACTTC. Translated: CASSSRTGVYEQYF.

Many counts were recorded for this clonotype. The rearrangement links TRBV7-9 to TRBJ1-3, with a weak D call TRBD1 (6 bases). Germline V gene lookup returns CDR1 SEHNR and CDR2 FQNEAQ (reference sequence). The ends were cut back, 5 bases at V and 13 bases at J, with 24 bases in the middle. The CDR3 runs to 15 residues. The CDR3, as DNA: TGTGCCAGCAGCGTCAGGGGCTCTCGGAAACACCATATATATTTT. Residues: CASSVRGSRKHHIYF.

This clonotype was observed at least ten times. The V call is TRBV2, the J call TRBJ2-5; a possible D gene is TRBD1 (5 bases). With 7 bases removed from V and 1 base from J, the gap between germline ends came to 10 bases. The CDR3 sequence is 13 residues long. Germline V gives CDR1 SNHLY, CDR2 FYNNEI. The CDR3, as DNA: TGTGCCAGCACCCAGGACACCCAAGAGACCCAGTACTTC. It is translated as CASTQDTQETQYF.

The chain carries TRBV4-2 and TRBJ2-7; 9 nucleotides line up with TRBD2. After removal of 0 bases from V and 4 bases from J, the junction contained 4 bases not matched to a gene. The germline V gene has CDR1 LGHNA and CDR2 YNFKEQ. The CDR3 runs to 15 residues. This chain's CDR3 is CASSQERGGAYEQYF. The DNA for the CDR3 is TGTGCCAGCAGCCAAGAGCGGGGGGGCGCGTACGAGCAGTACTTC.

Ten or more counts support this clonotype. CDR3 amino acids: CASSLLLTGGSEKLFF. CDR3 in DNA: TGTGCCAGCAGTTTACTATTAACAGGGGGCAGTGAAAAACTGTTTTTT. The rearrangement links TRBV28 to TRBJ1-4, with 9 bases fitting TRBD1. The CDR3 is 16 residues long. V shed 2 bases and J 7 bases; nucleotides not matched to a gene: 8. The germline CDR1 and CDR2 sequences are MDHEN and SYDVKM.

This clonotype has at least ten counts. The chain links TRBV10-3 to TRBJ1-2, with 11 bases that match TRBD1. The length of the CDR3 is 16 residues. Losses at the gene ends were 3 bases for V and 6 bases for J; bases not matched to a gene: 9. The germline CDR1 and CDR2 sequences are ENHRY and SYGVKD. The CDR3 DNA is TGTGCCATCAGTGAAGAGGACAGGGGGCTTAGCGATGGCTACACCTTC. It translates to CAISEEDRGLSDGYTF.

This clonotype was counted between two and nine times. The rearrangement links TRBV6-1 to TRBJ2-7; D unresolved. The V gene lost 3 bases and the J gene lost 4 bases, with 7 bases spanning the gap. CDR1 is MNHNS, CDR2 SASEGT, per germline. The CDR3 contains 12 residues. CDR3 in DNA: TGTGCCAGCAGTGATAATTGGTACGAGCAGTACTTC. The encoded protein is CASSDNWYEQYF.

This clonotype was observed at least ten times. The chain uses TRBV27 and TRBJ2-7; 7 bases fit TRBD1. The CDR3 consists of 16 residues. Trimming took 5 bases from V and 1 from J; bases not matched to a gene: 11. From germline, CDR1 is MNHEY and CDR2 SMNVEV (reference sequence). The CDR3 coding sequence is TGTGCCAGCAGTCCGATCCAGGGACAGCTTTCCTACGAGCAGTACTTC. Protein product: CASSPIQGQLSYEQYF.

V is TRBV18 and J is TRBJ1-2; the match to TRBD1 covers 8 bases. The CDR3 length is 15 residues. The J segment lost 2 bases and the V segment lost 1 base, leaving 3 bases of the junction unmatched. From germline, CDR1 is KGHSH and CDR2 LQKENI. The CDR3 DNA follows: TGTGCCAGCTCACCACAGGACAGGGTAAACTATGGCTACACCTTC. It encodes CASSPQDRVNYGYTF. Based on the CDR3 plus reference TRBV18 and TRBJ1-2, the full variable domain is NAGVMQNPRHLVRRRGQEARLRCSPMKGHSHVYWYRQLPEEGLKFMVYLQKENIIDESGMPKERFSAEFPKEGPSILRIQQVVRGDSAAYFCASSPQDRVNYGYTFGSGTRLTVV.

This clonotype was seen many times. The rearrangement links TRBV19 to TRBJ1-2; 8 bases are shared with TRBD1. This CDR3 has 16 amino acids. CDR1 LNHDA and CDR2 SQIVND come from the germline V gene (reference sequence). With V trimmed by 5 bases and J by 13 bases, 21 bases remained unmatched. The CDR3 here is CASSGPGQGKATSFTF. The CDR3 DNA reads as TGTGCCAGTAGTGGGCCCGGACAGGGAAAGGCCACATCGTTCACCTTC. Full variable domain (missing parts from reference TRBV19 and TRBJ1-2): DGGITQSPKYLFRKEGQNVTLSCEQNLNHDAMYWYRQDPGQGLRLIYYSQIVNDFQKGDIAEGYSVSREKKESFPLTVTSAQKNPTAFYLCASSGPGQGKATSFTFGSGTRLTVV.

This clonotype came up many times. CDR3 bases: TGTGCCAGCAGCTTGGGACCTACCACCTACGAGCAGTACTTC. Protein: CASSLGPTTYEQYF. The chain joins TRBV5-8 to TRBJ2-7; D not resolved. The ends were cut back, 0 bases at V and 2 bases at J, with 9 bases in the middle. CDR1 is SGHTS, CDR2 YDEGEE, per germline. The CDR3 has 14 residues.

This clonotype was observed many times. The genes are TRBV13 and TRBJ1-4, with D uncertain. V was trimmed by 0 bases and J by 7 bases, leaving 15 bases between them. There are 16 residues in the CDR3. Looked up from germline, CDR1 is PRHDT and CDR2 is FYEKMQ (reference sequence). The CDR3 protein is CASSLGVHRRREKLFF. For the CDR3, the DNA is TGTGCCAGCAGCTTAGGAGTCCATCGGAGGCGTGAAAAACTGTTTTTT.

This clonotype was seen many times. V and J are TRBV7-9 and TRBJ2-5; D is unresolved. The germline V gene encodes CDR1 SEHNR and CDR2 FQNEAQ (reference sequence). V shed 4 bases and J shed 5 bases, with 8 bases lying between them. CDR3 length: 12 residues. The CDR3 DNA reads as TGTGCCAGCAGCTCTCGATGGGAGACCCAGTACTTC. Protein product: CASSSRWETQYF.

This clonotype was counted ten times or more. The rearrangement links TRBV7-8 to TRBJ2-1; unclear D gene. Germline CDR1 is SGHVS and CDR2 is FQNEAQ. Trimming took off 5 bases at V and 0 bases at J, with 14 bases between the two ends. The CDR3 sequence is 16 residues long. The DNA for the CDR3 is TGTGCCAGCAGCCCGTCCATGGGTAGCTCCTACAATGAGCAGTTCTTC. The encoded protein is CASSPSMGSSYNEQFF.

This clonotype was found a few times. The chain joins TRBV2 to TRBJ2-5; D uncertain. The CDR3 contains 12 residues. Trimming took 7 bases from V and 2 from J, leaving 8 bases between them. Germline lookup yields CDR1 SNHLY and CDR2 FYNNEI. The CDR3 loop is CASKGDQETQYF. The CDR3 DNA sequence: TGTGCCAGCAAAGGTGATCAAGAGACCCAGTACTTC.

The rearrangement joins TRBV7-2 to TRBJ2-7; 7 bases align to TRBD1. This CDR3 is built from 14 residues. Trimming took 7 bases from V and 3 from J; bases not matched to a gene: 9. The germline gives CDR1 SGHTA, CDR2 FQGNSA. The CDR3 protein is CASNSGTAHYEQYF. Written as DNA, the CDR3 is TGTGCCAGCAACTCCGGGACAGCTCACTACGAGCAGTACTTC.

This clonotype was seen repeatedly, ten times or more. This chain connects TRBV19 to TRBJ1-4; 7 nucleotides agree with TRBD1. The V gene end was trimmed by 6 bases and the J gene end by 7 bases; junction bases not matched to a gene: 20. Germline assignment: CDR1 LNHDA and CDR2 SQIVND (reference sequence). The CDR3 has 18 amino acids. The DNA for the CDR3 is TGTGCCAGTAGCTACCAGGGGACAGCTTTCCGGGTTGGTGAAAAACTGTTTTTT. Translation: CASSYQGTAFRVGEKLFF.

This clonotype was counted ten times or more. J is TRBJ2-7 and V is TRBV19; TRBD1 is a possible D gene (6 bases). The germline gives CDR1 LNHDA, CDR2 SQIVND (reference sequence). V was shortened by 6 bases and J by 6 bases, with 18 bases between the two germline ends. The CDR3 runs to 14 residues. This chain's CDR3 is CASSNDRSLGEQYF. In DNA form, the CDR3 reads TGTGCCAGTAGCAACGACAGGAGCCTGGGCGAGCAGTACTTC.

This clonotype was recorded at least ten times. The chain combines TRBV20-1 with TRBJ1-2; a possible D gene is TRBD1 (6 bases). The germline V and J ends were trimmed by 1 base and 8 bases, with 11 bases remaining between them. The CDR3 runs 12 residues. Germline values: CDR1 DFQATT, CDR2 SNEGSKA (reference sequence). This CDR3 is CSARVRGRGYTF. CDR3 DNA sequence: TGCAGTGCTAGAGTTCGGGGGCGAGGCTACACCTTC.